The 24 T cell receptor beta chains listed next were all sequenced from one sample in a study of cytomegalovirus exposure and HLA in healthy donors. PCR used 60 Vbeta primers and 13 Jbeta primers. The repertoire was sequenced with immunoSEQ multiplex PCR; TCRdb's copy has only in-frame clones and lacks some. The table has 200,000 or so clones, 60% to 80% seen once. Input material: PBMCs. The receptor set was obtained from a man aged 18 to 35 in good health and CMV-seronegative.

The rearrangement uses TRBV2 and TRBJ1-1, with 7 bases matching TRBD1. The germline CDR1 and CDR2 sequences are SNHLY and FYNNEI. J was trimmed by 5 bases and V by 4 bases; bases with no gene match: 10. The CDR3 spans 15 residues. DNA for the CDR3: TGTGCCAGCAGTGTGATCCTAGGGGGCTTGACTGAAGCTTTCTTT. Its translation: CASSVILGGLTEAFF.

This clone was seen a single time. The chain employs TRBV5-1 and TRBJ2-1, with 7 bases lining up with TRBD2. CDR3 length: 13 amino acids. The J segment lost 9 bases and the V segment lost 4 bases, leaving 7 bases of the junction unmatched. The germline V gene has CDR1 SGHRS and CDR2 YFSETQ. The DNA for the CDR3 is TGCGCCAGCAGCCTCACTAGCGATGGTGAGCAGTTCTTC. It yields the protein CASSLTSDGEQFF.

J is TRBJ2-5 and V is TRBV7-6, with 7 bases lining up with TRBD2. The CDR3 has 15 amino acids. In germline, CDR1 is SGHVS, CDR2 FNYEAQ. V gave up 3 bases and J gave up 4 bases; unmatched junction bases: 8. CDR3 sequence reads: CASSFGGGPGETQYF. The CDR3 DNA reads TGTGCCAGCAGCTTTGGGGGAGGGCCGGGAGAGACCCAGTACTTC.

This sequence joins TRBV30 and TRBJ2-5; perhaps TRBD1 as D (6 bases). The J call may be in error: the DNA end matches TRBJ2-7 better. This CDR3 spans 16 amino acids. Germline V gene data show CDR1 as GTSNPN and CDR2 as SVGIG (reference sequence). The CDR3: CAWSEVYRVPSNEQYF. In nucleotides, the CDR3 is TGTGCCTGGAGTGAGGTATACAGGGTACCATCCAACGAGCAGTACTTC.

CDR3 loop: CASRRTSGTSTDTQYF. The CDR3 nucleotides read TGCGCCAGCAGGCGGACTAGCGGGACTAGCACAGATACGCAGTATTTT. The rearrangement links TRBV5-1 to TRBJ2-3; 12 bases are shared with TRBD2. Germline V CDR1 and CDR2: SGHRS, YFSETQ. This CDR3 has 16 amino acids. V trimming: 5 bases; J trimming: 0 bases; junction bases outside the gene matches: 4.

The chain combines TRBV7-3 with TRBJ2-1, with D possibly TRBD2 on 7 matching bases. CDR3 size: 16 residues. Trimming took 0 bases from V and 5 from J, leaving 14 bases between them. CDR1 is SGHTA and CDR2 is FQGTGA in the germline V gene. CDR3 loop: CASSLTAGAGNNEQFF. Written as DNA, the CDR3 is TGTGCCAGCAGCTTAACGGCGGGGGCCGGGAACAATGAGCAGTTCTTC. Combining the CDR3 with reference TRBV7-3 and TRBJ2-1 gives the whole variable domain GAGVSQTPSNKVTEKGKYVELRCDPISGHTALYWYRQSLGQGPEFLIYFQGTGAADDSGLPNDRFFAVRPEGSVSTLKIQRTERGDSAVYLCASSLTAGAGNNEQFFGPGTRLTVL.

This chain joins TRBV5-1 and TRBJ2-2; TRBD1 agrees at 7 bases. Germline V gene data show CDR1 as SGHRS and CDR2 as YFSETQ. V lost 5 bases, J lost 3 bases, and 7 bases stayed unmatched. The CDR3 is 15 residues long. This chain's CDR3 is CASRYITGDTGELFF. As DNA, the CDR3 is TGCGCCAGCAGGTATATAACAGGGGACACCGGGGAGCTGTTTTTT.

The V and J genes are TRBV18 and TRBJ1-2; the D gene is possibly TRBD1 (6 bases). Germline loops: CDR1 KGHSH, CDR2 LQKENI. V shed 3 bases and J shed 0 bases, with 8 bases lying between them. CDR3 length: 14 amino acids. The CDR3 sequence is CASSPDSPNYGYTF. In nucleotides, the CDR3 is TGTGCCAGCTCACCGGACAGTCCTAACTATGGCTACACCTTC.

This clone occurred once. Written as DNA, the CDR3 is TGTGCCAGCAGCCCCTATGACAGGCTAGGAGAGACCCAGTACTTC. Protein product: CASSPYDRLGETQYF. The chain recombines TRBV9 with TRBJ2-5, with a weak D call TRBD1 (6 bases). The CDR3 runs 15 residues. CDR1 and CDR2 (germline): SGDLS, YYNGEE. The V end lost 4 bases, the J end lost 4 bases, and 17 bases lay between the germline ends.

As regards this clone: One end of the junction does not line up with germline, which may come from a read error. The chain links TRBV7-9 to TRBJ1-4; D is unclear. The CDR3 extends over 19 amino acids. CDR1 is SEHNR, CDR2 FQNEAQ, per germline (reference sequence). In DNA, the CDR3 is TGTTCCAGCAGCTTAAACCCTCGCAGGAGGAAGGAGACTAATGAAAAACTGTTTTTT. This sequence encodes CSSSLNPRRRKETNEKLFF.

The V and J genes are TRBV7-3 and TRBJ2-2, with TRBD1 identical over 7 bases. Per the germline V gene, CDR1 is SGHTA and CDR2 is FQGTGA. V gave up 5 bases and J gave up 3 bases; unmatched junction bases: 9. The CDR3 is 16 residues long. The CDR3 DNA sequence: TGTGCCAGCAGCCCTCGACAGGGTTTGGACACCGGGGAGCTGTTTTTT. Translating it yields CASSPRQGLDTGELFF.

The V and J genes are TRBV5-1 and TRBJ2-7; 9 bases agree with TRBD1. The trim removed 0 bases at V and 5 bases at J, leaving 6 bases unmatched. The CDR3 has 15 amino acids. Germline CDR1 SGHRS, CDR2 YFSETQ. This chain's CDR3 is CASSLDGTGINEQYF. The CDR3 nucleotides are TGCGCCAGCAGCTTGGATGGGACAGGGATTAACGAGCAGTACTTC.

This sequence joins TRBV5-1 and TRBJ2-3, with TRBD1 as a possible D gene (5 bases). V was trimmed by 2 bases and J by 2 bases, leaving 15 bases between them. There are 16 residues in the CDR3. In germline, CDR1 is SGHRS, CDR2 YFSETQ. DNA for the CDR3: TGCGCCAGCAGCTTAAATCTCAGGGTCTCCACAGATACGCAGTATTTT. This translates into CASSLNLRVSTDTQYF.

This clone has just one count. This sample includes further DNA sequences coding for the same CDR3. This chain connects TRBV18 to TRBJ1-1; D unclear. This CDR3 comprises 13 residues. Trimming took off 2 bases at V and 4 bases at J, with 8 bases between the two ends. Germline values: CDR1 KGHSH, CDR2 LQKENI. CDR3 bases: TGTGCCAGCTCACCAAATCCTTCCACTGAAGCTTTCTTT. It translates to CASSPNPSTEAFF.

This clone was observed a handful of times. The chain recombines TRBV5-8 with TRBJ2-7, with D perhaps TRBD1 (6 bases). The V gene lost 6 bases and the J gene lost 1 base, with 14 bases spanning the gap. This CDR3 is built from 14 residues. Germline CDR1 SGHTS, CDR2 YDEGEE. The CDR3 here is CASNRDILSYEQYF. CDR3 bases: TGTGCCAGCAACCGGGACATCTTGTCCTACGAGCAGTACTTC.

The J gene is TRBJ1-2, the V gene TRBV15, with unresolved D. The V gene's germline CDR1 is LNHNV and CDR2 YYDKDF (reference sequence). The CDR3 consists of 14 residues. The ends were cut back, 0 bases at V and 3 bases at J, with 8 bases in the middle. CDR3 in DNA: TGTGCCACCAGCAGAGATGGTGGCTACTATGGCTACACCTTC. This codes for CATSRDGGYYGYTF. The full variable domain, its missing parts supplied by reference TRBV15 and TRBJ1-2, is DAMVIQNPRYQVTQFGKPVTLSCSQTLNHNVMYWYQQKSSQAPKLLFHYYDKDFNNEADTPDNFQSRRPNTSFCFLDIRSPGLGDTAMYLCATSRDGGYYGYTFGSGTRLTVV.

The chain combines TRBV5-1 with TRBJ2-1, with 8 bases aligning to TRBD2. Looked up from germline, CDR1 is SGHRS and CDR2 is YFSETQ. V was pared by 6 bases and J by 7 bases, with 12 bases of the junction left unmatched. The CDR3 has 15 residues. The CDR3 loop reads CASIHTAGAVNEQFF. DNA for the CDR3: TGCGCCAGCATCCATACAGCGGGGGCGGTGAATGAGCAGTTCTTC.

This clone was detected once. V usage is TRBV14 and J usage is TRBJ2-7; 9 bases line up with TRBD1. The germline V gene has CDR1 SGHDN and CDR2 FVKESK. The V and J ends lost 0 bases and 10 bases, in that order; junction bases with no gene match: 16. CDR3 length: 17 amino acids. The chain's CDR3 is CASSQEGDRVGLSRQYF. For the CDR3, the DNA is TGTGCCAGCAGCCAAGAGGGGGACAGGGTTGGCCTCTCCCGCCAGTACTTC.

The chain couples TRBV19 to TRBJ2-1, with 14 bases fitting TRBD2. The CDR3 extends over 16 amino acids. V shed 4 bases and J 8 bases; nucleotides not matched to a gene: 7. Germline values: CDR1 LNHDA, CDR2 SQIVND (reference sequence). The CDR3 DNA follows: TGTGCCAGTAGTACCAGACTAGCGGGGGGGCCAGATGAGCAGTTCTTC. It encodes CASSTRLAGGPDEQFF. Drawing the rest from reference TRBV19 and TRBJ2-1, the complete variable domain is DGGITQSPKYLFRKEGQNVTLSCEQNLNHDAMYWYRQDPGQGLRLIYYSQIVNDFQKGDIAEGYSVSREKKESFPLTVTSAQKNPTAFYLCASSTRLAGGPDEQFFGPGTRLTVL.

V gene TRBV6-5 combines with J gene TRBJ1-4; unclear D gene. This CDR3 spans 14 amino acids. Germline V gives CDR1 MNHEY, CDR2 SVGAGI. Trimming removed 6 bases from V and 8 bases from J, with 16 bases in between. In DNA form, the CDR3 reads TGTGCCAGCAGAGGAGCCCTGGGCGGGGAAAAACTGTTTTTT. The encoded protein is CASRGALGGEKLFF.

The chain combines TRBV4-3 with TRBJ1-1, with 10 bases that match TRBD1. This CDR3 has 17 amino acids. Trimming at V came to 3 bases and at J to 3 bases, leaving 10 bases not matched to a gene. Germline CDR1 is LGHNA and CDR2 is YSLEER. As DNA, the CDR3 is TGCGCCAGCAGCCAGGGCGACAGGGGGCCCGGGGACACTGAAGCTTTCTTT. Protein sequence: CASSQGDRGPGDTEAFF.

The chain has TRBV11-2 and TRBJ1-2, with D perhaps matching TRBD1 (5 bases). Germline lookup yields CDR1 SGHAT and CDR2 FQNNGV. This CDR3 comprises 17 residues. The V gene lost 2 bases and the J gene lost 10 bases, with 26 bases spanning the gap. The CDR3 is CASSLLGFDSLAGAYTF. The CDR3 bases are TGTGCCAGCAGCTTATTGGGGTTTGACAGCCTTGCGGGAGCCTACACCTTC.

The V gene is TRBV30, the J gene TRBJ2-1; D is perhaps TRBD2 (7 bases). CDR1 and CDR2 from the germline V gene are GTSNPN and SVGIG (reference sequence). Trimming removed 0 bases from V and 6 bases from J, with 36 bases in between. The CDR3 has 22 amino acids. CDR3 amino acids: CAWSVFLVGGGRRTPVPNEQFF. As DNA, the CDR3 is TGTGCCTGGAGTGTATTCCTAGTTGGGGGCGGGAGAAGGACCCCTGTTCCCAATGAGCAGTTCTTC.

J is TRBJ1-6 and V is TRBV7-8, with 9 bases fitting TRBD1. There are 20 residues in the CDR3. The J segment lost 0 bases and the V segment lost 1 base, leaving 10 bases of the junction unmatched. CDR1 is SGHVS and CDR2 is FQNEAQ in the germline V gene. The CDR3 DNA reads as TGTGCCAGCAGCTTAGGGGGACAGGGCCAGGACCCCTCCTATAATTCACCCCTCCACTTT. Its protein is CASSLGGQGQDPSYNSPLHF.